These 4 T cell receptor beta chains were all obtained from the same sample, sequenced in a study of CD8 T cells in ankylosing spondylitis. Each CDR3 protein gets one entry after TCRdb re-called the 5' RACE reads with MiXCR. The sample shows 200,000 to 300,000 distinct CDR3 sequences, 10% of them seen only once. Sequencing was carried out using blood, either unsorted or a sorted T cell fraction (not recorded which). The receptor set was obtained from a male donor with ankylosing spondylitis or in good health (not recorded which).

The sample holds many counts of this clonotype. The chain couples TRBV12-5 to TRBJ2-5; D is unclear. V lost 1 base to trimming and J lost 4 bases, with 4 bases between them. The germline gives CDR1 LGHNT, CDR2 FRNRAP. The CDR3 extends over 12 amino acids. The DNA of the CDR3 is TGTGCTAGTGGTTTGGCTCTAGAGACCCAGTACTTC. It specifies CASGLALETQYF.

This clonotype was picked up many times. The rearrangement uses TRBV15 and TRBJ2-3; perhaps TRBD1 as D (6 bases). Germline CDR1 reads LNHNV; CDR2 reads YYDKDF (reference sequence). This CDR3 has 12 amino acids. DNA of the CDR3: TGTGTCCACGGACAGCCCACAGATACGCAGTATTTT. Translated, it gives CVHGQPTDTQYF. Using reference TRBV15 and TRBJ2-3 for the parts outside the CDR3, the full variable domain is DAMVIQNPRYQVTQFGKPVTLSCSQTLNHNVMYWYQQKSSQAPKLLFHYYDKDFNNEADTPDNFQSRRPNTSFCFLDIRSPGLGDTAMYLCVHGQPTDTQYFGPGTRLTVL.

This clonotype was seen at least ten times. This rearrangement joins TRBV18 to TRBJ1-1; 8 positions match TRBD1. Germline loops: CDR1 KGHSH, CDR2 LQKENI. CDR3 length: 15 residues. Trimming removed 3 bases from V and 5 bases from J; junction bases left unmatched: 8. CDR3 sequence reads: CASSPDLGQETEAFF. DNA for the CDR3: TGTGCCAGCTCACCTGATTTGGGACAGGAAACTGAAGCTTTCTTT.

This clonotype was detected a few times. This chain uses TRBV10-3 with TRBJ2-7, with 9 positions matching TRBD2. The J segment lost 2 bases and the V segment lost 10 bases, leaving 12 bases of the junction unmatched. Germline lookup yields CDR1 ENHRY and CDR2 SYGVKD. The length of the CDR3 is 15 residues. Written as DNA, the CDR3 is TGTGCCACCCTAAATCCCGGGACTAGCCCCTACGAGCAGTACTTC. Translating it yields CATLNPGTSPYEQYF.